The rows below give T cell receptor beta chains drawn from one sample of a study of T-cell reconstitution after alpha-beta-depleted transplantation in children. TCRdb independently ran MiXCR on the PCR reads; one entry per CDR3 protein. The repertoire holds around 960,000 distinct CDR3 sequences, with 25% to 35% as singletons. The sequencing used PBMCs, mostly from graft donor cells, collected 360 days after TCRalphabeta/CD19-depleted stem cell transplant. Receptor source: a boy in the first two years of life who had a stem cell transplant for SCID, so the T cells may come from the graft donor. The CDR3 runs from the conserved cysteine through the conserved F or W. D genes are given only for firm matches. A clone size is listed for some rows: how often the clone was seen (once, few, many), or a class if it is expanded.

size: -
D: -
J: TRBJ1-3
V: TRBV9
CDR3: CASSVDQGSFGNTIYF
DNA: TGTGCCAGCAGCGTAGACCAGGGATCATTTGGAAACACCATATATTTT

size: once
D: TRBD1
J: TRBJ2-1
V: TRBV6-1
CDR3: CASSGSTGGLYNEQFF
DNA: TGTGCCAGCAGTGGGTCCACAGGGGGTCTATACAATGAGCAGTTCTTC

size: -
D: TRBD1
J: TRBJ2-1
V: TRBV7-8
CDR3: CASSTRQGGHEQFF
DNA: TGTGCCAGCAGCACGCGACAGGGTGGCCATGAGCAGTTCTTC

size: -
D: TRBD2
J: TRBJ2-4
V: TRBV6-2/TRBV6-3
CDR3: CASSYGGGGRKNIQYF
DNA: TGTGCCAGCAGTTACGGTGGCGGGGGAAGGAAAAACATTCAGTACTTC

size: -
D: TRBD1
J: TRBJ1-1
V: TRBV18
CDR3: CASSSEQGTEAFF
DNA: TGTGCCAGCTCATCCGAACAGGGGACTGAAGCTTTCTTT

size: -
D: -
J: TRBJ1-3
V: TRBV20-1
CDR3: CSARDLQGRNTIYF
DNA: TGCAGTGCTAGAGATCTCCAAGGCCGAAACACCATATATTTT

size: -
D: -
J: TRBJ2-7
V: TRBV29-1
CDR3: CSVVGVWGGRAYEQYF
DNA: TGCAGCGTTGTGGGGGTTTGGGGGGGCAGGGCCTACGAGCAGTACTTC

size: few
D: -
J: TRBJ2-1
V: TRBV12-3/TRBV12-4
CDR3: CASRVGGALGEQFF
DNA: TGTGCCAGCAGAGTTGGGGGGGCCTTAGGGGAGCAGTTCTTC

size: few
D: -
J: TRBJ1-5
V: TRBV20-1
CDR3: CSATKQDNQPQHF
DNA: TGCAGTGCCACCAAACAGGACAATCAGCCCCAGCATTTT

size: few
D: TRBD2
J: TRBJ2-1
V: TRBV27
CDR3: CASSIQGLAGAHNEQFF
DNA: TGTGCCAGCAGCATACAGGGACTAGCGGGGGCCCACAATGAGCAGTTCTTC

size: few
D: TRBD2
J: TRBJ2-1
V: TRBV4-2
CDR3: CASSGPTSGGFGEQFF
DNA: TGTGCCAGCAGCGGCCCGACTAGCGGGGGATTTGGTGAGCAGTTCTTC

size: -
D: TRBD2
J: TRBJ2-3
V: TRBV20-1
CDR3: CSASRVAGVSDTQYF
DNA: TGCAGTGCTAGCAGGGTAGCGGGGGTGTCGGATACGCAGTATTTT

size: -
D: TRBD1
J: TRBJ2-1
V: TRBV11-2
CDR3: CASSSRGTGKVSYNEQFF
DNA: TGTGCCAGCAGCTCGAGGGGGACAGGGAAGGTCTCCTACAATGAGCAGTTCTTC

size: -
D: TRBD2
J: TRBJ2-7
V: TRBV3-1
CDR3: CASSQDRLAGAYEQYF
DNA: TGTGCCAGCAGCCAAGATAGGCTAGCGGGTGCCTACGAGCAGTACTTC

size: few
D: -
J: TRBJ2-2
V: TRBV10-3
CDR3: CAISPIVGELFF
DNA: TGTGCCATCAGTCCCATCGTCGGGGAGCTGTTTTTT

size: few
D: TRBD1
J: TRBJ1-4
V: TRBV5-5
CDR3: CASSAAVIRTGHEKLFF
DNA: TGTGCCAGCAGCGCGGCTGTTATACGGACAGGGCACGAAAAACTGTTTTTT

size: -
D: -
J: TRBJ2-3
V: TRBV27
CDR3: CASSLFHPDTQYF
DNA: TGTGCCAGCAGTTTATTTCATCCAGATACGCAGTATTTT

size: few
D: TRBD2
J: TRBJ2-3
V: TRBV27
CDR3: CASSKRTSGPSSTDTQYF
DNA: TGTGCCAGCAGTAAAAGGACTAGCGGCCCCTCTAGCACAGATACGCAGTATTTT

size: -
D: TRBD2
J: TRBJ2-7
V: TRBV20-1
CDR3: CSARDRGGTRIYEQYF
DNA: TGCAGTGCTAGAGATAGGGGCGGGACTAGAATCTACGAGCAGTACTTC

size: few
D: -
J: TRBJ1-6
V: TRBV20-1
CDR3: CSARTGGIGPLHF
DNA: TGCAGTGCTAGAACCGGGGGTATCGGGCCCCTCCACTTT

size: few
D: -
J: TRBJ2-7
V: TRBV5-6
CDR3: CASSSPFPHYEQYF
DNA: TGTGCCAGCAGCTCCCCTTTCCCCCACTACGAGCAGTACTTC

size: few
D: -
J: TRBJ2-1
V: TRBV30
CDR3: CAWSVWGISLDNEQFF
DNA: TGTGCCTGGAGTGTATGGGGGATTAGTCTCGACAATGAGCAGTTCTTC

size: few
D: -
J: TRBJ1-1
V: TRBV20-1
CDR3: CSARRQLGTEAFF
DNA: TGCAGTGCTAGAAGGCAGCTGGGAACTGAAGCTTTCTTT

size: -
D: -
J: TRBJ1-5
V: TRBV5-5
CDR3: CASSSGPLLPNQPQHF
DNA: TGTGCCAGCAGCTCGGGGCCGCTACTGCCCAATCAGCCCCAGCATTTT

size: -
D: TRBD1
J: TRBJ1-6
V: TRBV11-2
CDR3: CASSLPAGQVGALNSPLHF
DNA: TGTGCCAGCAGCTTGCCTGCCGGACAGGTCGGGGCTTTGAATTCACCCCTCCACTTT

size: few
D: -
J: TRBJ2-6
V: TRBV28
CDR3: CASSLVDNDSGANVLTF
DNA: TGTGCCAGCAGTTTAGTTGACAACGACTCTGGGGCCAACGTCCTGACTTTC

size: -
D: TRBD1
J: TRBJ2-3
V: TRBV19
CDR3: CASRKTTGGGRTDTQYF
DNA: TGTGCCAGTAGAAAGACCACAGGGGGCGGGAGAACAGATACGCAGTATTTT

size: few
D: TRBD2
J: TRBJ2-1
V: TRBV2
CDR3: CASSTRALSGGAYNEQFF
DNA: TGTGCCAGCAGTACTCGAGCCCTGAGCGGGGGTGCGTACAATGAGCAGTTCTTC

size: few
D: -
J: TRBJ2-5
V: TRBV28
CDR3: CASNHEYSETQYF
DNA: TGTGCCAGCAACCATGAGTACTCAGAGACCCAGTACTTC

size: -
D: TRBD1
J: TRBJ2-5
V: TRBV5-1
CDR3: CASSETGWETQYF
DNA: TGCGCCAGCAGCGAGACAGGGTGGGAGACCCAGTACTTC

size: few
D: -
J: TRBJ2-7
V: TRBV12-3/TRBV12-4
CDR3: CASSPMASTYEQYF
DNA: TGTGCCAGCAGTCCTATGGCCTCAACCTACGAGCAGTACTTC

size: few
D: -
J: TRBJ1-2
V: TRBV12-3/TRBV12-4
CDR3: CASSLRAGKYGYTF
DNA: TGTGCCAGCAGTTTACGGGCAGGGAAGTATGGCTACACCTTC

size: -
D: -
J: TRBJ2-5
V: TRBV20-1
CDR3: CCATGRALTLYQETQYF
DNA: TGCTGTGCTACGGGCAGGGCCCTAACACTGTACCAAGAGACCCAGTACTTC

size: few
D: -
J: TRBJ2-3
V: TRBV5-1
CDR3: CASSPGKRGADTQYF
DNA: TGCGCCAGCAGCCCGGGGAAGCGCGGGGCAGATACGCAGTATTTT

size: -
D: -
J: TRBJ2-7
V: TRBV4-3
CDR3: CASSQRQTTYEQYF
DNA: TGCGCCAGCAGCCAACGACAGACAACCTACGAGCAGTACTTC

size: few
D: -
J: TRBJ1-5
V: TRBV12-3/TRBV12-4
CDR3: CASSWPGLGGHSNQPQHF
DNA: TGTGCCAGCAGTTGGCCAGGGCTTGGGGGACATAGCAATCAGCCCCAGCATTTT

size: few
D: TRBD1
J: TRBJ1-5
V: TRBV5-1
CDR3: CASSPTGQGSQPQHF
DNA: TGCGCCAGCAGCCCAACTGGACAGGGTAGTCAGCCCCAGCATTTT

size: -
D: -
J: TRBJ1-1
V: TRBV27
CDR3: CASSSQGGRTEAFF
DNA: TGTGCCAGCAGTTCACAGGGAGGTCGCACTGAAGCTTTCTTT

size: few
D: -
J: TRBJ1-1
V: TRBV20-1
CDR3: CSAVRDQANTEAFF
DNA: TGCAGTGCCGTGAGGGACCAGGCGAACACTGAAGCTTTCTTT

size: -
D: TRBD2
J: TRBJ2-1
V: TRBV27
CDR3: CASSFLAGEQFF
DNA: TGTGCCAGCAGTTTTCTAGCGGGGGAGCAGTTCTTC

size: -
D: -
J: TRBJ1-3
V: TRBV12-3/TRBV12-4
CDR3: CASGRDAGNTIYF
DNA: TGTGCCAGCGGAAGGGACGCTGGAAACACCATATATTTT

size: -
D: -
J: TRBJ2-6
V: TRBV5-1
CDR3: CASSSTSAGANVLTF
DNA: TGCGCCAGCAGCTCGACATCTGCCGGGGCCAACGTCCTGACTTTC

size: -
D: -
J: TRBJ2-7
V: TRBV20-1
CDR3: CSASTVAPRDEQYF
DNA: TGCAGTGCTTCCACAGTAGCCCCTAGGGACGAGCAGTACTTC

size: few
D: -
J: TRBJ2-3
V: TRBV9
CDR3: CASSLMGGRGTDTQYF
DNA: TGTGCCAGCAGCCTGATGGGGGGGCGGGGCACAGATACGCAGTATTTT

size: few
D: TRBD1
J: TRBJ2-7
V: TRBV10-3
CDR3: CAISTGTGGLYEQYF
DNA: TGTGCCATCAGCACCGGGACAGGGGGCCTCTACGAGCAGTACTTC

size: few
D: -
J: TRBJ2-2
V: TRBV5-1
CDR3: CASRMQGTGELFF
DNA: TGCGCCAGCAGGATGCAGGGAACCGGGGAGCTGTTTTTT

size: -
D: -
J: TRBJ1-2
V: TRBV15
CDR3: CATSHLVGGYTF
DNA: TGTGCCACCAGCCACCTTGTGGGTGGCTACACCTTC

size: few
D: -
J: TRBJ1-4
V: TRBV5-1
CDR3: CASSLTSATNEKLFF
DNA: TGCGCCAGCAGCCTAACATCCGCAACTAATGAAAAACTGTTTTTT

size: few
D: TRBD1
J: TRBJ2-7
V: TRBV12-3/TRBV12-4
CDR3: CASSHTDRDGYEQYF
DNA: TGTGCCAGCAGTCATACGGACAGGGACGGCTACGAGCAGTACTTC

size: few
D: -
J: TRBJ2-1
V: TRBV11-2
CDR3: CASSSGGLGGQYNEQFF
DNA: TGTGCCAGCAGCTCCGGAGGGCTAGGGGGGCAATACAATGAGCAGTTCTTC

size: -
D: TRBD2
J: TRBJ2-7
V: TRBV3-1
CDR3: CASSQDTLAGGGEQYF
DNA: TGTGCCAGCAGCCAAGATACGCTAGCGGGGGGAGGGGAGCAGTACTTC

size: few
D: TRBD2
J: TRBJ2-1
V: TRBV5-1
CDR3: CASSLYGGSNEQFF
DNA: TGCGCCAGCAGCTTGTACGGGGGGAGCAATGAGCAGTTCTTC

size: -
D: TRBD2
J: TRBJ2-3
V: TRBV5-1
CDR3: CASSLAGGGADTQYF
DNA: TGCGCCAGCAGCTTGGCGGGGGGAGGGGCAGATACGCAGTATTTT

size: -
D: -
J: TRBJ2-7
V: TRBV13
CDR3: CASSKGVSYEQYF
DNA: TGTGCCAGCAGCAAAGGGGTCTCCTACGAGCAGTACTTC